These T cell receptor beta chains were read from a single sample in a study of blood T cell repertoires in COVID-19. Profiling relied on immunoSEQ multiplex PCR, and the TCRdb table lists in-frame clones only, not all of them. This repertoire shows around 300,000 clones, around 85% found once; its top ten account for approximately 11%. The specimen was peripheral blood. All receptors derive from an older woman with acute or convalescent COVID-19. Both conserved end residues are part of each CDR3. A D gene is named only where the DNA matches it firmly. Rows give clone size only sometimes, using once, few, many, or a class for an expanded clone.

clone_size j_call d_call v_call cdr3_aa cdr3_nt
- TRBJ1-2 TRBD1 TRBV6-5 CAGDRAGGDGYTF TGTGCCGGGGACAGGGCTGGGGGCGATGGCTACACCTTC
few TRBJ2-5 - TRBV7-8 CASILSTSRETQYF TGTGCCAGCATACTTAGCACTAGCAGGGAGACCCAGTACTTC
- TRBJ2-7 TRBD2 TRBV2 CASRERGGIYEQYF TGTGCCAGCAGGGAGCGGGGGGGCATCTACGAGCAGTACTTC
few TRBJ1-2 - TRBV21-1 CASSRGTGEGYGYTF TGTGCCAGCAGCAGAGGGACAGGGGAAGGCTATGGCTACACCTTC
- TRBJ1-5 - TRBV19 CASSIAVYSNQPQHF TGTGCCAGTAGTATAGCCGTGTATAGCAATCAGCCCCAGCATTTT
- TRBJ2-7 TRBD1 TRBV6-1 CASSEARLDRGAREQYF TGTGCCAGCAGTGAAGCGCGCCTGGACAGGGGAGCTCGAGAGCAGTACTTC
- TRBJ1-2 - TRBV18 CASSPKQLYGYTF TGTGCCAGCTCACCAAAACAGCTCTATGGCTACACCTTC
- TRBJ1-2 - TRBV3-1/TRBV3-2 CASLGSGGYTF TGTGCCAGCTTGGGGTCGGGAGGCTACACCTTC
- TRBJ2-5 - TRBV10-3 CAISDSSETQYF TGTGCCATCAGTGACTCTTCGGAGACCCAGTACTTC
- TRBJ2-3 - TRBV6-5 CASTDEADTQYF TGTGCCAGCACCGATGAGGCTGATACGCAGTATTTT
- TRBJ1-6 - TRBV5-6 CASSWGTGTSPLHF TGTGCCAGCAGCTGGGGGACTGGGACTTCACCCCTCCACTTT
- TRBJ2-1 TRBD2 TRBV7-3 CASSLTSGGAGEQFF TGTGCCAGCAGCTTAACGAGCGGGGGGGCAGGTGAGCAGTTCTTC
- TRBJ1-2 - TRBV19 CASSRAGDTYYGYTF TGTGCCAGTAGTCGGGCGGGAGATACTTACTATGGCTACACCTTC
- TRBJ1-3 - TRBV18 CASSPSSDINSGNTIYF TGTGCCAGCTCACCTTCCTCGGACATTAACTCTGGAAACACCATATATTTT
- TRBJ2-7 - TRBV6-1 CASSEGRGGSYEQYF TGTGCCAGCAGTGAAGGGCGGGGCGGTTCCTACGAGCAGTACTTC
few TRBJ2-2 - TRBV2 CASGPRANTGELFF TGTGCCAGCGGTCCGCGCGCGAACACCGGGGAGCTGTTTTTT
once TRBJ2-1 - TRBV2 CASSYQDWNEQFF TGTGCCAGCAGTTACCAAGACTGGAATGAGCAGTTCTTC
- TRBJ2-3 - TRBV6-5 CASSYEAGKDTQYF TGTGCCAGCAGTTACGAGGCAGGGAAAGATACGCAGTATTTT
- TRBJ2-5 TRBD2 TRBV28 CASKGLAGEGETQYF TGTGCCAGCAAGGGTCTAGCGGGGGAGGGAGAGACCCAGTACTTC
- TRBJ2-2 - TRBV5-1 CASSFPKGDTGELFF TGCGCCAGCAGCTTCCCAAAGGGGGACACCGGGGAGCTGTTTTTT
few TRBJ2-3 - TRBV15 CATSLSLVGKDTQYF TGTGCCACCAGCCTCTCGTTGGTCGGTAAGGATACGCAGTATTTT
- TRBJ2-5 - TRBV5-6 CASSLAGRGRETQYF TGTGCCAGCAGCTTGGCGGGGCGGGGAAGAGAGACCCAGTACTTC
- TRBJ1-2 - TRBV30 CASQPQVAGYTF TGTGCCAGCCAACCACAGGTCGCTGGCTACACCTTC
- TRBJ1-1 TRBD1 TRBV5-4 CASSFGKDRGFNTEAFF TGTGCCAGCAGCTTCGGAAAGGACAGGGGGTTCAACACTGAAGCTTTCTTT